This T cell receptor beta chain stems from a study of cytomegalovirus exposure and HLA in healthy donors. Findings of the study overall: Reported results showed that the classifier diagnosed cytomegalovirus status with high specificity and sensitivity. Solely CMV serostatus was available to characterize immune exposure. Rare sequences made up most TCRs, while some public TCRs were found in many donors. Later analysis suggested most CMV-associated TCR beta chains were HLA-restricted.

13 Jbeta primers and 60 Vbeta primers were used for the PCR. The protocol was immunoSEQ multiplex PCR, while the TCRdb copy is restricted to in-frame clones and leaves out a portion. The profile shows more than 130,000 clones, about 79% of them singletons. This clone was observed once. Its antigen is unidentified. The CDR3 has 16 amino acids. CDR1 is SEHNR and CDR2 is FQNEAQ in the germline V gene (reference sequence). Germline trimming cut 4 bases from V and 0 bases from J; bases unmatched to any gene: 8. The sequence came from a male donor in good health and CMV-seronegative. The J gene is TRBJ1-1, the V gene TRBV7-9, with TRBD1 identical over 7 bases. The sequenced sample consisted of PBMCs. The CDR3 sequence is CASSSGTATMNTEAFF. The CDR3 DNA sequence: TGTGCCAGCAGCTCCGGGACAGCTACTATGAACACTGAAGCTTTCTTT.